A selection of T cell receptor beta chains follows, all from one sample in a study of cytomegalovirus exposure and HLA in healthy donors. Assay used: immunoSEQ multiplex PCR; TCRdb lists only in-frame clones, some missing. The sample has almost 200,000 clones, about four fifths seen once. Sequenced material: PBMCs. These TCRs come from a male donor in good health and CMV-seropositive. CDR3s include the opening cysteine and the closing phenylalanine or tryptophan. The D gene is left open where the match is weak. Rows give clone size only sometimes, using once, few, many, or a class for an expanded clone.

clone_size	d_call	v_call	j_call	cdr3_nt	cdr3_aa
few	NA	TRBV5-5	TRBJ2-1	TGTGCCAGCAGCTTGGCCAGGGGCGGCCTCTCGGATGAGCAGTTCTTC	CASSLARGGLSDEQFF
once	TRBD2	TRBV25-1	TRBJ2-5	TGTGCCAGCAGTATCTCGGGACTAGCGGGGCTGGAGACCCAGTACTTC	CASSISGLAGLETQYF
NA	TRBD1	TRBV28	TRBJ1-2	TGTGCCAGCAGTCCTCGGACAGGGGAGGTCTATGGCTACACCTTC	CASSPRTGEVYGYTF
NA	NA	TRBV6-5	TRBJ2-7	TGTGCCAGCAGCCCCCCCTTTTCCTACGAGCAGTACTTC	CASSPPFSYEQYF
NA	TRBD1	TRBV7-6	TRBJ2-1	TGTGCCAGCAGCCTACCGGGACAGGGGGCGGGCGAGCAGTTCTTC	CASSLPGQGAGEQFF
NA	TRBD1	TRBV19	TRBJ2-4	TGTGCCGTCTCGACCGGGACAGGGTTCAACATTCAGTACTTC	CAVSTGTGFNIQYF
NA	NA	TRBV28	TRBJ1-2	TGTGCCAGCAGTTGGGCAGGGAGGAATAACTATGGCTACACCTTC	CASSWAGRNNYGYTF
NA	TRBD1	TRBV5-4	TRBJ2-7	TGTGCCAGCAGCGGTGGAGGACAGGGCTCCTACGAGCAGTACTTC	CASSGGGQGSYEQYF
once	NA	TRBV7-3	TRBJ1-1	TGTGCCAGCAGCTTAACCCAAAACACTGAAGCTTTCTTT	CASSLTQNTEAFF
NA	NA	TRBV6-5	TRBJ2-4	TGTGCCAGCAGTTCCAGTCTAGTTCAGTACTTC	CASSSSLVQYF
once	TRBD1	TRBV7-9	TRBJ1-1	TGTGCCAGCAGCCATCGCAGGGGGAGTAATGGGAGGACTGAAGCTTTCTTT	CASSHRRGSNGRTEAFF
NA	NA	TRBV7-3	TRBJ2-2	TGTGCCAGCAGCTTGTCGTTTGGCTCCAACACCGGGGAGCTGTTTTTT	CASSLSFGSNTGELFF
NA	NA	TRBV18	TRBJ2-2	TGTGCCAGCACCGGCCTTGGACAGTACACCGGGGAGCTGTTTTTT	CASTGLGQYTGELFF
NA	TRBD2	TRBV9	TRBJ2-1	TGTGCCAGCAGCGTAGATCAAGCGGGAGGATTGCGGGAGCAGTTCTTC	CASSVDQAGGLREQFF
once	NA	TRBV7-9	TRBJ1-1	TGTGCCAGCAGCTTGCCGGGGGGGTCGGGAGAAGCTTTCTTT	CASSLPGGSGEAFF
NA	TRBD1	TRBV5-4	TRBJ1-3	TGTGCCAGCCATGCACAGGGGGTCGCTGGAAACACCATATATTTT	CASHAQGVAGNTIYF
once	TRBD1	TRBV29-1	TRBJ1-4	TGCAGCCCGCGACAGGGGGCGCCAACTAATGAAAAACTGTTTTTT	CSPRQGAPTNEKLFF
NA	TRBD2	TRBV19	TRBJ2-7	TGTGCCAGTAGTATATCGGGACTAGCGGGGGCCTACGAGCAGTACTTC	CASSISGLAGAYEQYF
NA	NA	TRBV7-8	TRBJ2-2	TGTGCCAGCAGCCAGGGCCCCGCGGGACTTCCCACCGGGGAGCTGTTTTTT	CASSQGPAGLPTGELFF
few	TRBD1	TRBV25-1	TRBJ1-2	TGTGCCAGCAGTGTTACAGGGGGCAAGGTTGGTGGCTACACCTTC	CASSVTGGKVGGYTF
NA	NA	TRBV2	TRBJ2-5	TGTGCCACCCAGAATGGGCAGAACCAAGAGACCCAGTACTTC	CATQNGQNQETQYF
NA	NA	TRBV6-5	TRBJ2-7	TGTGCCAGCAGATCGGGGGAGGACGAGCAGTACTTC	CASRSGEDEQYF
NA	TRBD2	TRBV29-1	TRBJ2-3	TGCAGCGTTCCCTCCGCTAGCGGGAGGTTGCATTTT	CSVPSASGRLHF
NA	NA	TRBV23-1	TRBJ1-5	TGCGCCAGCAGCCCTTATAGCAATCAGCCCCAGCATTTT	CASSPYSNQPQHF
NA	TRBD1	TRBV30	TRBJ2-7	TGTGCCTGGGCGAGGGGGCTCAGCGAGCAGTACTTC	CAWARGLSEQYF
NA	NA	TRBV6-5	TRBJ2-5	TGTGCCAGCAGGGCCTTGAGGAACCAAGAGACCCAGTACTTC	CASRALRNQETQYF
once	TRBD2	TRBV18	TRBJ2-1	TGTGCCAGCTCACCACCCGGGGGGCTCCTAGCGGGCTCCTACAATGAGCAGTTCTTC	CASSPPGGLLAGSYNEQFF
few	TRBD1	TRBV5-4	TRBJ2-7	TGTGCCAGCAGCTACCAGGGGGCGTCTGGGCAGTACTTC	CASSYQGASGQYF
once	TRBD1	TRBV7-9	TRBJ1-1	TGTGCCAGCAGCTACCCACTTCCCCGGGACAGGGGGCCTGAAGCTTTCTTT	CASSYPLPRDRGPEAFF
NA	NA	TRBV30	TRBJ1-1	TGTGCCGGACTTCAGATTAACACTGAAGCTTTCTTT	CAGLQINTEAFF
NA	TRBD1	TRBV29-1	TRBJ2-5	TGCAGCGCTAGGGGACAGCAAGAGACCCAGTACTTC	CSARGQQETQYF
NA	NA	TRBV21-1	TRBJ1-5	TGTGCCAGCAGCAAAGGGGCCTGTAGCAATCAGCCCCAGCATTTT	CASSKGACSNQPQHF
NA	NA	TRBV28	TRBJ2-7	TGTGCCAGCAGGGCGACAGGAGAGTCCTCGGAGCAGTACTTC	CASRATGESSEQYF
NA	NA	TRBV9	TRBJ2-7	TGTGCCAGCAGCGTAGCCCAGGGAGGAGAGCAGTACTTC	CASSVAQGGEQYF
NA	NA	TRBV19	TRBJ1-1	TGTGCCAGTAGTGAGAGAACTGAAGCTTTCTTT	CASSERTEAFF
NA	TRBD2	TRBV7-8	TRBJ2-3	TGTGCCAGCAGCCCTAGTTTTTCTGGGACTAAGAAGTATTTT	CASSPSFSGTKKYF
NA	NA	TRBV19	TRBJ1-5	TGTGCCAGTAGTATGATCAGACGGGGCAATCAGCCCCAGCATTTT	CASSMIRRGNQPQHF
NA	NA	TRBV6-1	TRBJ2-7	TGTGCCAGCAGCCTCAAGGGAGGTGGGGGCTACGAGCAGTACTTC	CASSLKGGGGYEQYF
NA	NA	TRBV15	TRBJ1-1	TGTGCCACCAGCAGAGCAGGGCCGGGCACTGAAGCTTTCTTT	CATSRAGPGTEAFF
few	TRBD2	TRBV6-5	TRBJ2-3	TGTGCCAGCAATCCGACTAGCGGGCCTAGAGATACGCAGTATTTT	CASNPTSGPRDTQYF
NA	NA	TRBV6-5	TRBJ1-1	TGTGCCAGCAGTTACTCGCCAGGGTCGAACACTGAAGCTTTCTTT	CASSYSPGSNTEAFF
NA	TRBD1	TRBV6-5	TRBJ1-5	TGTGCCAGCTCAGCAGGGGGCATTCAGCCCCAGCATTTT	CASSAGGIQPQHF
few	TRBD2	TRBV27	TRBJ2-1	TGTGCCAGCAGTTTATCGGGACTAGCTTGGTATGAGCAGTTCTTC	CASSLSGLAWYEQFF
NA	NA	TRBV7-6	TRBJ2-7	TGTGCCAGCAGCTTAGAAACAGGGTCCTACGAGCAGTACTTC	CASSLETGSYEQYF
NA	TRBD1	TRBV6-5	TRBJ1-6	TGTGCCAGCACCTCGGGACAGGGGACCTCACCCCTCCACTTT	CASTSGQGTSPLHF
NA	TRBD1	TRBV7-9	TRBJ2-6	TGTGCCAGCAGCCCAGGACAGGGGGAGCCTGGGGCCAACGTCCTGACTTTC	CASSPGQGEPGANVLTF
few	NA	TRBV27	TRBJ1-2	TGTGCCAGCAGTTTAGGGCTTGACTATGGCTACACCTTC	CASSLGLDYGYTF
NA	TRBD2	TRBV5-1	TRBJ2-3	TGCGCCAGCAGCTGGGATCTAGCGGGAGTCCCCACAGATACGCAGTATTTT	CASSWDLAGVPTDTQYF
once	TRBD1	TRBV25-1	TRBJ1-6	TGTGCCAGCAGTGACCGGGACAGGGGCAATTCACCCCTCCACTTT	CASSDRDRGNSPLHF
few	TRBD2	TRBV4-1	TRBJ2-5	TGCGCCAGCAGCCAAGATGGGCCTAGCGGGGGGGCTGAGACCCAGTACTTC	CASSQDGPSGGAETQYF
NA	TRBD2	TRBV5-1	TRBJ2-3	TGCGCCAGCAGCTTGGGGAGCGGGAGTACAGATACGCAGTATTTT	CASSLGSGSTDTQYF
NA	TRBD1	TRBV19	TRBJ1-3	TGTGCCAGTAGTCGGGACAGGGGGAACACCATATATTTT	CASSRDRGNTIYF
NA	TRBD1	TRBV28	TRBJ2-2	TGTGCCAGCAGTGTTGTCAGGGGGCCCGCCGGGGAGCTGTTTTTT	CASSVVRGPAGELFF
once	NA	TRBV19	TRBJ1-1	TGTGCCAGCCGCGGGGTCCCGATGAACACTGAAGCTTTCTTT	CASRGVPMNTEAFF
NA	TRBD2	TRBV4-1	TRBJ2-5	TGCGCCAGCAGCCAAGGACTAGCGACAGAGACCCAGTACTTC	CASSQGLATETQYF
NA	TRBD2	TRBV5-4	TRBJ2-7	TGTGCCAGCAGCTTGGCCGGAAAGGGAGGGGACTACGAGCAGTACTTC	CASSLAGKGGDYEQYF
NA	TRBD1	TRBV19	TRBJ2-7	TGTGCCAGTAGTGCCGGACAGGGGCTCTCCTACGAGCAGTACTTC	CASSAGQGLSYEQYF
NA	TRBD2	TRBV29-1	TRBJ2-3	TGCAGCTCTCGCCCCAGCGGGAGGACAGATACGCAGTATTTT	CSSRPSGRTDTQYF
NA	NA	TRBV6-1	TRBJ2-1	TGTGCCAGCAGGTCCAGGGGTACAGCCTACAATGAGCAGTTCTTC	CASRSRGTAYNEQFF
NA	TRBD2	TRBV5-1	TRBJ2-7	TGCGCCAGCAGCTCGACTAGCGGCTCCTACGAGCAGTACTTC	CASSSTSGSYEQYF